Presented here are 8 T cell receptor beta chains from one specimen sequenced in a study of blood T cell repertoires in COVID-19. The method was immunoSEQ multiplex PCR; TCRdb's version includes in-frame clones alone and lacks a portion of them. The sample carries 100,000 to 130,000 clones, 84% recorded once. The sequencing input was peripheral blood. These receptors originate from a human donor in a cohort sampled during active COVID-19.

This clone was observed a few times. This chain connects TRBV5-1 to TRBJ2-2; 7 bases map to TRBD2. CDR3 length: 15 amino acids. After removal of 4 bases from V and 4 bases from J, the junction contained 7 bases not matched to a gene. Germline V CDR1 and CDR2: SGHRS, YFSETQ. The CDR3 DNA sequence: TGCGCCAGCAGCCCCGGGACTAAGGGCACCGGGGAGCTGTTTTTT. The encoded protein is CASSPGTKGTGELFF.

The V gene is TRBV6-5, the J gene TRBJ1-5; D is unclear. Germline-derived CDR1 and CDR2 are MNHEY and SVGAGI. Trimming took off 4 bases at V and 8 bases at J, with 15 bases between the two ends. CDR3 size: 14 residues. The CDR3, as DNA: TGTGCCAGCAGTTCCCCCGGGGAAGGCGAGCCCCAGCATTTT. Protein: CASSSPGEGEPQHF.

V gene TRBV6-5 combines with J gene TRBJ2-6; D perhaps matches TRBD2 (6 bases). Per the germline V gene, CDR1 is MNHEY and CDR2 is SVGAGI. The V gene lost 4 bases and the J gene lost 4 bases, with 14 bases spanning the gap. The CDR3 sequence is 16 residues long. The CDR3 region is CASSFKAAGGANVLTF. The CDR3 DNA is TGTGCCAGCAGTTTTAAGGCGGCGGGGGGGGCCAACGTCCTGACTTTC.

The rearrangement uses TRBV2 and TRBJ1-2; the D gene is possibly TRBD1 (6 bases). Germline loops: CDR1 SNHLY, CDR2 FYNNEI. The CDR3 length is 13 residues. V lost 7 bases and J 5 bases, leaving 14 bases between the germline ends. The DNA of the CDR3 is TGTGCCAGCATCGCTAGGACAGATTATGGCTACACCTTC. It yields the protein CASIARTDYGYTF.

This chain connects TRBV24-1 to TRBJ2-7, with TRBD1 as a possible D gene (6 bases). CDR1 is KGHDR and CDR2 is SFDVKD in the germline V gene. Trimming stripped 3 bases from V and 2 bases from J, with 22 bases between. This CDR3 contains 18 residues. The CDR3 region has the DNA TGTGCCACCAGTGATACCCCGAACGGACAGAGGGTACCCTACGAGCAGTACGTC. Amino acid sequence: CATSDTPNGQRVPYEQYV.

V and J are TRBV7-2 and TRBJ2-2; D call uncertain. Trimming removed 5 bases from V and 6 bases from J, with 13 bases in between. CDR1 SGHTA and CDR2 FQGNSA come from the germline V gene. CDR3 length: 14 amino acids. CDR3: CASSVRQIAGELFF. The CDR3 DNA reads TGTGCCAGCAGCGTACGACAAATCGCCGGGGAGCTGTTTTTT.

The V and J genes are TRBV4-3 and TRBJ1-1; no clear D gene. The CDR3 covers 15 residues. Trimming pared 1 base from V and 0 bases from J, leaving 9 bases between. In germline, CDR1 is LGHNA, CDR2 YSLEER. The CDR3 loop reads CASSQGLRLNTEAFF. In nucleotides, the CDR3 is TGCGCCAGCAGCCAAGGGTTACGGTTGAACACTGAAGCTTTCTTT.

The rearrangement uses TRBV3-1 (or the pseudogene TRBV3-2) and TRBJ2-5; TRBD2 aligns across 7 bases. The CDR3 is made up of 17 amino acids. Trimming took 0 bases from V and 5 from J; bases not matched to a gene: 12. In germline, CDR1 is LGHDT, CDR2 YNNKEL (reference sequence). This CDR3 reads CASSQDHPPGEGETQYF. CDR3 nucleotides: TGTGCCAGCAGCCAAGATCACCCCCCGGGGGAGGGGGAGACCCAGTACTTC.